This section outlines one TCR beta chain sequence together with its context. Its antigen is currently not known. It has no much larger one-base neighbor in the sample; base qualities were not kept. Whole blood was collected in K2EDTA tubes by collaborating institutions according to the institutions' own protocols. Collaborator samples were shipped for TCRbeta analysis as frozen whole blood, isolated PBMCs, or DNA extracted from either sample type. Compared with germline, V lacks 9 bases and J lacks 7 bases; bases without a gene match: 8. The germline V gene (reference sequence) gives CDR1 as WNHNN and CDR2 as SYGVQD. Inclusive of the bounding cysteine and phenylalanine, the CDR3 is 13 residues long. The read is trimmed to its CDR3 DNA, 39 bases read in frame from base 1. TCRbeta CDR3 regions were amplified from genomic DNA using the immunoSEQ Assay, a bias-controlled multiplex PCR. The source study handled its data this way. The number of nucleated cells in each sample was estimated by amplification of reference gene primers within the assay. To quantify the absolute abundance of each unique TCRbeta CDR3 rearrangement, sequence reads were collapsed and filtered. For each sample, productive Simpson clonality was calculated by taking the square root of Simpson's diversity index across productive rearrangements. The table comes from immuneACCESS by way of TCRdb, which keeps in-frame sequences with V and J called. Part of the clones is missing from these tables; in studies checked, under half for an unresolved V gene and the rest for unknown reasons. V and J calls plus clone size are reproduced from that table; the DNA served to infer D and trimming. The sample yields some 250,000 clones; 88% were counted once. The ten largest clones add up to 0.65% to 0.9% of the sample.

This sample stems from a study of blood T cell repertoires in COVID-19 (dated by TCRdb to 2020 to 2022). With regard to the full study: Samples covering the acute and convalescent phases of COVID-19 were provided by collaborators in the United States, Italy and Spain. The dataset comprised deeply sampled blood TCRbeta repertoires from subjects exposed to, actively infected with, or recovered from COVID-19. Where HLA class I and class II types were available, the types were taken from metadata supplied by the sample provider, not from assay-based typing. The material from the prospective study consisted of cDNA or gDNA derived from T cells, B-cell-depleted T cells, or PBMCs. The repertoires were released in a freely available public database meant as a resource for research on the immune response to SARS-CoV-2. Sample metadata almost always included a de-identified subject ID, COVID-19 status, age in years and sex. The samples were drawn from the first 160 participants of the ongoing ImmuneRACE study and from 950 to 1,500 subjects provided by 6 global collaborators. The study at large found these results: The quantity of clinical and demographic metadata differed by source and by participant and was supplied without curation.

The V and J segments used are TRBV10-1 and TRBJ2-2; TRBD2 fits 7 bases in the junction. The source of this sequence is a woman aged 25 to 39 with acute or convalescent COVID-19. Sequenced sample: peripheral blood. CDR3 sequence: CASGLERVGELFF. The sequence in DNA is TGCGCCAGTGGACTAGAACGGGTCGGGGAGCTGTTTTTT.